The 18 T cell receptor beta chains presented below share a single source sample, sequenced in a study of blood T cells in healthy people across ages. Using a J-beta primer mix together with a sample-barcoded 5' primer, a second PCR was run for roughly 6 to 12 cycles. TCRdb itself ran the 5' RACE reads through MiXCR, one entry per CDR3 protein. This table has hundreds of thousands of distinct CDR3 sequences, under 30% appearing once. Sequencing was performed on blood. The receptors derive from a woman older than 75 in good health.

CDR3 coding DNA: TGTGCCTGGACGGGACAGGGGATGTATGGCTACACCTTC. It encodes CAWTGQGMYGYTF. This rearrangement joins TRBV30 to TRBJ1-2, with 10 nucleotides matching TRBD1. Germline lookup yields CDR1 GTSNPN and CDR2 SVGIG (reference sequence). CDR3 length: 13 amino acids. The junction had 4 bases not matched to a gene; V was cut back by 4 bases and J by 5 bases.

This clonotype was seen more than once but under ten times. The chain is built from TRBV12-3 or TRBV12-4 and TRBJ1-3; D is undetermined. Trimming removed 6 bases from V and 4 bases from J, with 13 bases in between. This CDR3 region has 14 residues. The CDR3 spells CASRAGGLGNTIYF. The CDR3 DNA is TGTGCCAGCAGGGCGGGTGGCCTCGGAAACACCATATATTTT.

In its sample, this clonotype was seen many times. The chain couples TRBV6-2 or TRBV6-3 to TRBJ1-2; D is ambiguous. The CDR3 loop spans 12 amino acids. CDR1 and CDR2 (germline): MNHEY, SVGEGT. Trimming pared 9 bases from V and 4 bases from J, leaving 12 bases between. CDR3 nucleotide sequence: TGTGCCAGTTCCGGACGTGTCTATGGCTACACCTTC. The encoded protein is CASSGRVYGYTF.

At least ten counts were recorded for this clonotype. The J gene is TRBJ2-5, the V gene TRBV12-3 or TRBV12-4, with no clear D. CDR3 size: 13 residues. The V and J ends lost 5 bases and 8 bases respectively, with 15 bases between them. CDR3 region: CASSGLPLGTQYF. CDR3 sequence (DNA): TGTGCCAGCAGTGGGCTACCCCTCGGAACCCAGTACTTC.

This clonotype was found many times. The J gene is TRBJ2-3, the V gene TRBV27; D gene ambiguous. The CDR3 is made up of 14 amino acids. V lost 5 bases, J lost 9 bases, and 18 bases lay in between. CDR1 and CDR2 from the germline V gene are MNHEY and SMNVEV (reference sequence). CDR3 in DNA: TGTGCCAGCAGTCCCAACCTGGGAACCTGGACGCAGTATTTT. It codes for CASSPNLGTWTQYF.

CDR3 protein: CSAREPLGRLNYGYTF. The CDR3 bases are TGCAGTGCTAGAGAACCCCTGGGCAGGCTAAACTATGGCTACACCTTC. This chain connects TRBV20-1 to TRBJ1-2; D is undetermined. Germline lookup yields CDR1 DFQATT and CDR2 SNEGSKA (reference sequence). Trimming removed 0 bases at V and 2 bases at J, with 16 bases between. CDR3 length equals 16 residues.

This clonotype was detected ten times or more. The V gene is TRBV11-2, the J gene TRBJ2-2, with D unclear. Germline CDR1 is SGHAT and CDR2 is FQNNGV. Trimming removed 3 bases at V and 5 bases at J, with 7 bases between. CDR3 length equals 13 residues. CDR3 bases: TGTGCCAGCAGCTTGTGGGAAACCGGGGAGCTGTTTTTT. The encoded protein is CASSLWETGELFF.

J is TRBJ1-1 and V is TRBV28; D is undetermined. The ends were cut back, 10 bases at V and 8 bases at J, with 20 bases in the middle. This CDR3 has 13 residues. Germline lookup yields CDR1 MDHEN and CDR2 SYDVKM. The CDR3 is CATFPTAGAEAFF. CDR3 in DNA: TGTGCCACCTTCCCAACCGCGGGAGCGGAAGCTTTCTTT.

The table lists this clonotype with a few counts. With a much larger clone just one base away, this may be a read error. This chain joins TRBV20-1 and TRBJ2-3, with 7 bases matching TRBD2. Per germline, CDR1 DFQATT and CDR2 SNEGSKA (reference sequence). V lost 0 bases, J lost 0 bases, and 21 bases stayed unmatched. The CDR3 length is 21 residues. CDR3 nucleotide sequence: TGCAGTGCTAGAGAGACCCCGGTCTCCCTGCCTAGCGGAGCTAGCACAGATACGCAGTATTTT. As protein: CSARETPVSLPSGASTDTQYF.

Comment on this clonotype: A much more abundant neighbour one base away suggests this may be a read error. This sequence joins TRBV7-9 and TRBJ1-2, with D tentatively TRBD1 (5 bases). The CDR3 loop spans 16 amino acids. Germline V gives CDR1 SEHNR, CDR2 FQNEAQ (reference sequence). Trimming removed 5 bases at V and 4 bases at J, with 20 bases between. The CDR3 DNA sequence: TGTGCCAGCAGCCCATTGGCCGGGACCAAGGGCTATGGCTACACCTTC. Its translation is CASSPLAGTKGYGYTF.

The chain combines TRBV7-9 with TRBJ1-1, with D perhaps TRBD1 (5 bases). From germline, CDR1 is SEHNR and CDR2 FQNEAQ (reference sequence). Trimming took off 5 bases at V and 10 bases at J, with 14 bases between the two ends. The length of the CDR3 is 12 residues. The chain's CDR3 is CASSPGTEGAFF. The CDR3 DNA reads TGTGCCAGCAGCCCAGGGACCGAAGGAGCTTTCTTT.

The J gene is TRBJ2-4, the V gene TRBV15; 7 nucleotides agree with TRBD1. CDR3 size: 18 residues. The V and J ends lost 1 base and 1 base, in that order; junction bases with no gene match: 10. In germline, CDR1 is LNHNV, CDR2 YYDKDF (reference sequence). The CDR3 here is CATSRGSGGRMAKNIQYF. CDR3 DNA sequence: TGTGCCACCAGCAGAGGCTCAGGGGGTCGGATGGCCAAAAACATTCAGTACTTC.

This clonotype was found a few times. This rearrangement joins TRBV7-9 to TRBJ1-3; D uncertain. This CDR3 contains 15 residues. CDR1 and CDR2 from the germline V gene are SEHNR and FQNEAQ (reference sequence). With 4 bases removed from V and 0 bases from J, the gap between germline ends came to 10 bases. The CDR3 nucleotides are TGTGCCAGCAGCTCCGAGGCCCACTCTGGAAACACCATATATTTT. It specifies CASSSEAHSGNTIYF.

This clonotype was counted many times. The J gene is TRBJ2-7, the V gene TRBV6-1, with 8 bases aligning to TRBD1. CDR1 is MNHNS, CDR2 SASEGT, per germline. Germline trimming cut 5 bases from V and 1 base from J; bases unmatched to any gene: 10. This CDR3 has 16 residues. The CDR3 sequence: CASSNLGQGGSYEQYF. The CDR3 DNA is TGTGCCAGCAGTAACCTAGGACAGGGAGGATCCTACGAGCAGTACTTC.

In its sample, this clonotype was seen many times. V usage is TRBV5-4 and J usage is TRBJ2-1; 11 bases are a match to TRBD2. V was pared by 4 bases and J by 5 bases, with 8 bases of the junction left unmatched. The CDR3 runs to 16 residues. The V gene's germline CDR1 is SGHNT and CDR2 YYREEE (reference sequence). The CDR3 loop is CASSGHGTSGDNEQFF. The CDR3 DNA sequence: TGTGCCAGCAGCGGCCACGGGACTAGCGGAGACAATGAGCAGTTCTTC. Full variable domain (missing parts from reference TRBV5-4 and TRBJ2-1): ETGVTQSPTHLIKTRGQQVTLRCSSQSGHNTVSWYQQALGQGPQFIFQYYREEENGRGNFPPRFSGLQFPNYSSELNVNALELDDSALYLCASSGHGTSGDNEQFFGPGTRLTVL.

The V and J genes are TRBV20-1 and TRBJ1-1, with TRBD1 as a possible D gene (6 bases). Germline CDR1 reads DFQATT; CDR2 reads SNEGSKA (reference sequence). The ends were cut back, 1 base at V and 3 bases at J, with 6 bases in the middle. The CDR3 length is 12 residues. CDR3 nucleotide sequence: TGCAGTGCTAGAGGGACAGACACTGAAGCTTTCTTT. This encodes CSARGTDTEAFF.

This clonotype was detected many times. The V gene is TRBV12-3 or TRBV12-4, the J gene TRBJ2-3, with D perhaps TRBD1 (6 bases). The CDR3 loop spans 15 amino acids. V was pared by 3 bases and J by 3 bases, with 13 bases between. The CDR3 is CASSFRQGLTDTQYF. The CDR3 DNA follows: TGTGCCAGCAGTTTTCGGCAGGGGCTAACAGATACGCAGTATTTT.

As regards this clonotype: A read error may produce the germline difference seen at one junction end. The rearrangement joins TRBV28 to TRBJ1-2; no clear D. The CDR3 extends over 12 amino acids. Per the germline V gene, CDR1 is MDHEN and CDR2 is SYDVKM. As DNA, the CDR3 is TGTGCCAGCAGTTTAGCCGGGTATGACTACACCTTC. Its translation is CASSLAGYDYTF.